This T cell receptor beta chain was identified during a study of blood T cell repertoires in COVID-19 (TCRdb year 2020). Some background on the complete study: The collaborator samples originated in the United States, Italy and Spain and spanned the acute and convalescent phases of COVID-19. The material from the prospective study consisted of cDNA or gDNA derived from T cells, B-cell-depleted T cells, or PBMCs. Subjects who had been exposed to COVID-19, were actively infected with it, or had recovered from it provided the deeply sampled blood TCRbeta repertoires that made up the dataset. The repertoires were released in a freely available public database meant as a resource for research on the immune response to SARS-CoV-2. Samples were obtained from the ongoing ImmuneRACE study (first 160 participants) and from 1,000 to 1,500 subjects provided by 6 global collaborators. A de-identified subject ID, COVID-19 status, age in years and sex were almost always included in the sample metadata. Where available, HLA class I and class II types were obtained from metadata supplied by the sample provider rather than from assay-based typing. Broader findings and caveats from the paper: The quantity of clinical and demographic metadata differed by source and by participant and was supplied without curation.

TCRbeta CDR3 regions were amplified from genomic DNA by means of the immunoSEQ Assay, a bias-controlled multiplex PCR. Under the source paper's analysis protocol: Nucleated cell counts per sample were estimated from amplification of reference gene primers within the assay. Sequence reads were collapsed and filtered to measure the absolute abundance of every unique TCRbeta CDR3 rearrangement. Productive Simpson clonality was computed per sample as the square root of Simpson's diversity index over productive rearrangements. TCRdb stores this immuneACCESS table with in-frame sequences only. Part of the clones is absent; in the studies checked, under half of the shortfall reflects unresolved V genes, and no reason is known for the rest. V, J and clone size reflect that table, while D and trimming were determined from the DNA. A total of under 200,000 clones appear in this sample, approximately 85% of them only once. The ten largest clones take up around 8% of the sample.

To note about this clone: Its antigen is not yet known. It has no much larger one-base neighbor in the sample; base qualities were not kept.

One collaborating source in Seattle enrolled patients during active infection and followed them longitudinally through the course of disease. Each collaborating institution followed its own protocols to collect whole blood in K2EDTA tubes. For TCRbeta analysis, collaborator samples were shipped as frozen whole blood, as isolated PBMCs, or as DNA extracted from either sample type. The CDR3 starts with the cysteine, ends with the phenylalanine, and has 12 residues. Only the CDR3 DNA stays, 36 bases, in frame from base 1. Cut back by 5 bases and 4 bases, the V and J ends lie 8 bases apart. From a lookup of the germline V gene, CDR1 and CDR2 are SGHNT and YENEEA.

Sequenced material: peripheral blood. The TCR comes from an older woman with COVID-19, enrolled during active disease. This chain is built from TRBV11-3 and TRBJ1-1, with no reliable assignment of the D segment. The DNA reads TGTGCCAGCAGCATTGGGCCCACTGAAGCTTTCTTT. Its coded protein is CASSIGPTEAFF.